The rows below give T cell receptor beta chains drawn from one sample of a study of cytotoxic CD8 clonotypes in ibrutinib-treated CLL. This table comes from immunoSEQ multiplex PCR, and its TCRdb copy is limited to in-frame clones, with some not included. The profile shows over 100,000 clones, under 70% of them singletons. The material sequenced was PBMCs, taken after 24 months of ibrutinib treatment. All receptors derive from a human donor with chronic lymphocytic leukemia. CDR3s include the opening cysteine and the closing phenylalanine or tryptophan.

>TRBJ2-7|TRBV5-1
CASSLAVTSGAHEQYF
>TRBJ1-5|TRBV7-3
CASSLLGGQPQHF
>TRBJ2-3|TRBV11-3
CASSLTDYTITDTQYF
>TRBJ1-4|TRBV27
CARSPVLSPTNEKLFF
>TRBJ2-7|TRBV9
CASSASPGTGGDEQYF
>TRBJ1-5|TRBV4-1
CASSQDMVQLNQPQHF
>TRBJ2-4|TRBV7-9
CASSGQIAKNIQYF
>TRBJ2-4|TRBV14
CASSHPGTVRYF
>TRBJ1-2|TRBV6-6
CASSSGNGYTF
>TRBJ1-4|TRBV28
CASSLTGLGDEKLFF
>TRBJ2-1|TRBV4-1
CASSQDRHLAGGRDNEQFF
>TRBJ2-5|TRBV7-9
CASSLAGQGPRTQYF
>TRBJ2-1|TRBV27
CASSARRDISNEQFF
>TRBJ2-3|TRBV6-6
CASSTPRSGVDTQYF
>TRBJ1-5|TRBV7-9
CASSLGPGSNQPQHF
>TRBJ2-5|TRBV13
CASSGDRGRETQYF
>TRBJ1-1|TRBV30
CAWSTGPNTEAFF
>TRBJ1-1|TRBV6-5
CASSYVGPNTEAFF
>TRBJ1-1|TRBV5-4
CASSPGQGVVNTEAFF
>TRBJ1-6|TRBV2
CASSEDPRVAGGSYNSPLHF
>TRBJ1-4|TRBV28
CASSFRGVGEKLFF
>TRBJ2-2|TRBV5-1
CASSLRPDPSWSGELFF
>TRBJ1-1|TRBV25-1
CASSEWDKTSNTEAFF
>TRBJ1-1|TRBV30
CAWSDRGSNTEAFF
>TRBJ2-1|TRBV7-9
CASSIGQGSEQFF
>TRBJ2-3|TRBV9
CASSVEGWYSTDTQYF
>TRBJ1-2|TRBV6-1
CASSEGGYGYTF
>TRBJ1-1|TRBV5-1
CASRGRQAMNTEAFF
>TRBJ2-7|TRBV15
CATSRGMEQYF
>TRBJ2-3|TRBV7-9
CASSPWGGSSTDTQYF
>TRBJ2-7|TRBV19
CASSYTAAYEQYF